This entry lists 7 T cell receptor beta chains sequenced from one sample in a study of CD8+ T cells in alopecia areata. Extracted RNA was reverse transcribed into cDNA, the sequencing template. Method: immunoSEQ multiplex PCR; TCRdb's copy keeps in-frame clones and lacks some. The table includes more than 85,000 clones, over 40% detected once. Sequencing used CD4+ T cells sorted from blood. These receptors all stem from a human donor with alopecia areata.

This chain joins TRBV29-1 and TRBJ1-1; D possibly corresponds to TRBD1 (5 bases). Germline assignment: CDR1 SQVTM and CDR2 ANQGSEA. V was clipped by 4 bases and J by 1 base, with 19 bases between them. This CDR3 region has 16 residues. The CDR3 coding sequence is TGCAGCGTTGTGGGACGCTGGGCCATCGCGAACACTGAAGCTTTCTTT. It codes for CSVVGRWAIANTEAFF.

V gene TRBV5-1 combines with J gene TRBJ2-1; D is perhaps TRBD2 (5 bases). Germline V CDR1 and CDR2: SGHRS, YFSETQ. The CDR3 is 15 residues long. Between the trimmed V and J ends, which lost 5 bases and 6 bases, there was a span of 18 bases. The CDR3 nucleotides are TGCGCCAGCAGACCGGAGGTGGGGAATTCCAATGAGCAGTTCTTC. It codes for CASRPEVGNSNEQFF.

This chain's CDR3 is CASSPGGTEAFF. As DNA, the CDR3 is TGTGCCAGCAGTCCGGGAGGCACTGAAGCTTTCTTT. V usage is TRBV2 and J usage is TRBJ1-1, with D uncertain. The V gene's germline CDR1 is SNHLY and CDR2 FYNNEI. The CDR3 is made up of 12 amino acids. Trimming took 5 bases from V and 4 from J, leaving 8 bases between them.

This sequence joins TRBV30 and TRBJ2-2; tentatively, D is TRBD2 (5 bases). CDR1 is GTSNPN, CDR2 SVGIG, per germline (reference sequence). CDR3 length equals 13 residues. V lost 3 bases and J 1 base, leaving 6 bases between the germline ends. DNA of the CDR3: TGTGCCTGGAGCGGACTGAACACCGGGGAGCTGTTTTTT. Amino acid sequence: CAWSGLNTGELFF.

This clone was observed a handful of times. This rearrangement joins TRBV2 to TRBJ1-1; D may be TRBD1 (5 bases). This CDR3 spans 13 amino acids. The germline V gene has CDR1 SNHLY and CDR2 FYNNEI. Trimming removed 5 bases at V and 2 bases at J, with 9 bases between. CDR3 nucleotides: TGTGCCAGCAGTCAACAGGTAAACACTGAAGCTTTCTTT. This translates into CASSQQVNTEAFF.

This clone has a single count. The V call is TRBV29-1, the J call TRBJ1-1; a possible D gene is TRBD1 (5 bases). The V gene lost 8 bases and the J gene lost 1 base, with 14 bases spanning the gap. The CDR3 contains 13 residues. The germline gives CDR1 SQVTM, CDR2 ANQGSEA. The CDR3 sequence is CSFGGAGNTEAFF. The CDR3 region has the DNA TGCAGCTTCGGAGGGGCTGGGAACACTGAAGCTTTCTTT.

The V gene is TRBV5-4, the J gene TRBJ1-1; D is uncertain. Trimming stripped 4 bases from V and 8 bases from J, with 21 bases between. The CDR3 has 15 amino acids. Germline V gene data show CDR1 as SGHNT and CDR2 as YYREEE (reference sequence). CDR3 amino acids: CASSPDGSRDSEAFF. The CDR3 DNA sequence: TGTGCCAGCAGCCCGGACGGCAGCCGTGATTCGGAAGCTTTCTTT.